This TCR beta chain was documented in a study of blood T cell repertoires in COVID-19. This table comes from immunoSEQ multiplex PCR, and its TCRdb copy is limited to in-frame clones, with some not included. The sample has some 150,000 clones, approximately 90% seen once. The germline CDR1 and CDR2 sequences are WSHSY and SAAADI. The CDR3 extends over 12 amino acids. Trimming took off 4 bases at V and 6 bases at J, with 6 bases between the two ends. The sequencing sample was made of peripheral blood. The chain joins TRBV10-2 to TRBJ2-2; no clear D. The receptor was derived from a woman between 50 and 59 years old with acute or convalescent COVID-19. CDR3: CASSGGSGELFF. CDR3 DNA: TGCGCCAGCAGTGGAGGTTCCGGGGAGCTGTTTTTT.